This T cell receptor (beta chain) was identified during a study of identical twins. Per germline, CDR1 MNHNS and CDR2 SASEGT. CDR3 size: 14 residues. The V end was cut by 0 bases, the J end by 5 bases, with 10 bases between. TCRdb ran MiXCR on the 5' RACE reads and lists one entry per CDR3 protein. The data hold 1.5 million to 2 million distinct CDR3 sequences, with less than 35% observed a single time. The sample comprised cord blood. This chain uses TRBV6-1 with TRBJ1-1, with a weak D call TRBD1 (6 bases). This sequence was found in a newborn girl in good health. The CDR3 region is CASSEAVQGTEAFF. For the CDR3, the DNA is TGTGCCAGCAGTGAAGCCGTACAGGGAACTGAAGCTTTCTTT.